This is a list of T cell receptor beta chains from one sample in a study of early T cells in non-severe SARS-CoV-2 infection. Each CDR3 protein gets one entry after TCRdb re-called the 5' RACE reads with MiXCR. This table has fewer than 30,000 distinct CDR3 sequences, roughly 9.7% appearing once. Sequenced input: whole blood. These receptors were taken from an adult who was a healthcare worker with PCR-confirmed SARS-CoV-2 infection or an uninfected control (not recorded which). Both conserved end residues are part of each CDR3. The D gene is left open where the match is weak. Only part of the rows carry a size: once, few, many, or a class if the clone is expanded.

clone size: many; J gene: TRBJ1-4; D gene: TRBD1; V gene: TRBV29-1; CDR3 DNA: TGCAGCGTTAAGACAGGGTCTAATGAAAAACTGTTTTTT; CDR3 protein: CSVKTGSNEKLFF
clone size: few; J gene: TRBJ2-3; D gene: NA; V gene: TRBV12-3/TRBV12-4; CDR3 DNA: TGTGCCAGCAAAAGCGGAGGGGCCAACACAGATACGCAGTATTTT; CDR3 protein: CASKSGGANTDTQYF
clone size: many; J gene: TRBJ1-2; D gene: NA; V gene: TRBV12-5; CDR3 DNA: TGTGCTAGTTCCCGGGGAGATGGCTATGGCTACACCTTC; CDR3 protein: CASSRGDGYGYTF
clone size: many; J gene: TRBJ2-3; D gene: NA; V gene: TRBV5-1; CDR3 DNA: TGCGCCAGCACGGGGGACCTCGTGAGCACAGATACGCAGTATTTT; CDR3 protein: CASTGDLVSTDTQYF
clone size: many; J gene: TRBJ2-7; D gene: TRBD1; V gene: TRBV27; CDR3 DNA: TGTGCCAGCAGTAGCAGGGGGCTGGTGACCGAGCAGTACTTC; CDR3 protein: CASSSRGLVTEQYF
clone size: many; J gene: TRBJ2-7; D gene: TRBD2; V gene: TRBV4-3; CDR3 DNA: TGCGCCAGCAGCCACCAACTCCCTCAAACTAGCGGGGGCCGCTACGAGCAGTACTTC; CDR3 protein: CASSHQLPQTSGGRYEQYF
clone size: few; J gene: TRBJ1-6; D gene: NA; V gene: TRBV9; CDR3 DNA: TGTGCCAGCAGCCCGTCTCCGGGGGGTTCACCCCTCCACTTT; CDR3 protein: CASSPSPGGSPLHF
clone size: many; J gene: TRBJ2-7; D gene: TRBD1; V gene: TRBV28; CDR3 DNA: TGTGCCACCCGACAGGGTACCTACGAGCAGTACTTC; CDR3 protein: CATRQGTYEQYF
clone size: few; J gene: TRBJ1-2; D gene: NA; V gene: TRBV5-5; CDR3 DNA: TGTGCCAGCAGCGAAAACTTCTTACAGATTTATGGCTACACCTTC; CDR3 protein: CASSENFLQIYGYTF
clone size: many; J gene: TRBJ2-7; D gene: NA; V gene: TRBV24-1; CDR3 DNA: TGTGCCACCAGTGATCCAACACAGGGCTCCTACGAGCAGTACTTC; CDR3 protein: CATSDPTQGSYEQYF
clone size: many; J gene: TRBJ1-2; D gene: TRBD1; V gene: TRBV7-2; CDR3 DNA: TGTGCCAGCAGAAGGGACAGGGATGAATCTGGCTACACCTTC; CDR3 protein: CASRRDRDESGYTF
clone size: many; J gene: TRBJ1-5; D gene: TRBD1; V gene: TRBV18; CDR3 DNA: TGTGCCAGCTCTCGGACAGGTAGCAATCAGCCCCAGCATTTT; CDR3 protein: CASSRTGSNQPQHF
clone size: many; J gene: TRBJ1-5; D gene: NA; V gene: TRBV19; CDR3 DNA: TGTGCCAGTAGTATAGATACAGATAGCAATCAGCCCCAGCATTTT; CDR3 protein: CASSIDTDSNQPQHF
clone size: medium-sized; J gene: TRBJ1-1; D gene: NA; V gene: TRBV10-3; CDR3 DNA: TGTGCCATCAGTTCCTTCTGGGGAACTGAAGCTTTCTTT; CDR3 protein: CAISSFWGTEAFF
clone size: few; J gene: TRBJ2-5; D gene: TRBD1; V gene: TRBV20-1; CDR3 DNA: TGCAGTGGGATAGGGGGCGAAGAGACCCAGTACTTC; CDR3 protein: CSGIGGEETQYF
clone size: many; J gene: TRBJ1-5; D gene: NA; V gene: TRBV20-1; CDR3 DNA: TGCAGTGCTAATCGGGTGGGTAGCAATCAGCCCCAGCATTTT; CDR3 protein: CSANRVGSNQPQHF
clone size: many; J gene: TRBJ2-3; D gene: TRBD2; V gene: TRBV24-1; CDR3 DNA: TGTGCCACCAGTGATTTGGTGGCGGGGGGCCAGGATACGCAGTATTTT; CDR3 protein: CATSDLVAGGQDTQYF
clone size: NA; J gene: TRBJ2-2; D gene: TRBD2; V gene: TRBV11-2; CDR3 DNA: TGTGCCAGCAGCAGCGGACTAGCGTCGGCCGGGGAGCTGTTTTTT; CDR3 protein: CASSSGLASAGELFF
clone size: many; J gene: TRBJ1-2; D gene: TRBD1; V gene: TRBV6-1; CDR3 DNA: TGTGCCAGCAGTGATCCAGGACAGGGGAAGGGGGATGGCTACACCTTC; CDR3 protein: CASSDPGQGKGDGYTF
clone size: NA; J gene: TRBJ2-7; D gene: NA; V gene: TRBV27; CDR3 DNA: TGTGCCAGCAAAATAACTTACGAGCAGTACTTC; CDR3 protein: CASKITYEQYF
clone size: NA; J gene: TRBJ1-5; D gene: TRBD1; V gene: TRBV27; CDR3 DNA: TGTGCCAGCAGTCCATGGGCGGACAGGGCCAATCAGCCCCAGCATTTT; CDR3 protein: CASSPWADRANQPQHF
clone size: many; J gene: TRBJ2-3; D gene: TRBD2; V gene: TRBV7-8; CDR3 DNA: TGTGCCAGCAGCTTCCCCGAGGGAGGGTCAAGAGATACGCAGTATTTT; CDR3 protein: CASSFPEGGSRDTQYF
clone size: many; J gene: TRBJ2-3; D gene: NA; V gene: TRBV6-5; CDR3 DNA: TGTGCCAGCAGTTGGACTCATTCAGATACGCAGTATTTT; CDR3 protein: CASSWTHSDTQYF
clone size: NA; J gene: TRBJ2-5; D gene: NA; V gene: TRBV9; CDR3 DNA: TGTGCCAGCAGCTTTGAAGGGGGTAAGGGAGAGACCCAGTACTTC; CDR3 protein: CASSFEGGKGETQYF
clone size: many; J gene: TRBJ1-1; D gene: NA; V gene: TRBV18; CDR3 DNA: TGTGCCAGCCTTGAGGGTGTCGGGACTGAAGCTTTCTTT; CDR3 protein: CASLEGVGTEAFF
clone size: NA; J gene: TRBJ2-3; D gene: TRBD2; V gene: TRBV6-6; CDR3 DNA: TGTGCCAGCAGGGGAGCGGGGAGCACAGATACGCAGTATTTT; CDR3 protein: CASRGAGSTDTQYF
clone size: NA; J gene: TRBJ2-5; D gene: TRBD1; V gene: TRBV6-5; CDR3 DNA: TGTGCCAGCAGACTCGGGACAGGGGGGAGGCAGTACTTC; CDR3 protein: CASRLGTGGRQYF
clone size: many; J gene: TRBJ2-2; D gene: NA; V gene: TRBV20-1; CDR3 DNA: TGCAGTGCTAGAGATCGACGCCTCGCGAACACCGGGGAGCTGTTTTTT; CDR3 protein: CSARDRRLANTGELFF
clone size: many; J gene: TRBJ1-3; D gene: NA; V gene: TRBV2; CDR3 DNA: TGTGCCAGCATCGAAAATCCCTCTGGAAACACCATATATTTT; CDR3 protein: CASIENPSGNTIYF
clone size: few; J gene: TRBJ2-1; D gene: NA; V gene: TRBV19; CDR3 DNA: TGTGCCAGTAGTATAGAAGGGATCTCCTACAATGAGCAGTTCTTC; CDR3 protein: CASSIEGISYNEQFF
clone size: many; J gene: TRBJ1-5; D gene: NA; V gene: TRBV12-3/TRBV12-4; CDR3 DNA: TGTGCCAGCAGTTTAGGGGGTGAGCCCCAGCATTTT; CDR3 protein: CASSLGGEPQHF
clone size: many; J gene: TRBJ2-7; D gene: NA; V gene: TRBV5-5; CDR3 DNA: TGTGCCAGCAGCGCCGACGAAACCTACGAGCAGTACTTC; CDR3 protein: CASSADETYEQYF
clone size: few; J gene: TRBJ1-4; D gene: NA; V gene: TRBV12-3/TRBV12-4; CDR3 DNA: TGTGCCAGCAGTAACAGGGTAGGGGCCGCAACTAATGAAAAACTGTTTTTT; CDR3 protein: CASSNRVGAATNEKLFF
clone size: few; J gene: TRBJ1-2; D gene: NA; V gene: TRBV29-1; CDR3 DNA: TGCAGCGTTGAAAAGGGGGATGGCTACACCTTC; CDR3 protein: CSVEKGDGYTF
clone size: NA; J gene: TRBJ2-3; D gene: TRBD2; V gene: TRBV12-3/TRBV12-4; CDR3 DNA: TGTGCCAGCAGCAAACTAGCGGGGGGGCTAGATACGCAGTATTTT; CDR3 protein: CASSKLAGGLDTQYF